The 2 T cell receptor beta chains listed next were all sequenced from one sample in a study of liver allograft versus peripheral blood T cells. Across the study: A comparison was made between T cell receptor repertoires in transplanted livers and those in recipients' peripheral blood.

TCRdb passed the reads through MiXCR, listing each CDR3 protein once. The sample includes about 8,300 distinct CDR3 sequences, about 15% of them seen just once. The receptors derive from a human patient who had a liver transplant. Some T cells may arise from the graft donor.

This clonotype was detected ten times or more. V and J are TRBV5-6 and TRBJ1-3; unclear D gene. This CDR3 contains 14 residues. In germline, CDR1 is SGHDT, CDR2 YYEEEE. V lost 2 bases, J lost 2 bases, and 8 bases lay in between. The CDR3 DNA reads TGTGCCAGCAGCTTATATGGGCCTGGAAACACCATATATTTT. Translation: CASSLYGPGNTIYF.

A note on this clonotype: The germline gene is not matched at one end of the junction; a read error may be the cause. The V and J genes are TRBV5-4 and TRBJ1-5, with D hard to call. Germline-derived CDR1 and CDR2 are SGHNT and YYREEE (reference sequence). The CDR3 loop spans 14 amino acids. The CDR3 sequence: CDSSLDPINQPQHF. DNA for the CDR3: TGTGACAGCAGCTTGGACCCAATCAATCAGCCCCAGCATTTT.